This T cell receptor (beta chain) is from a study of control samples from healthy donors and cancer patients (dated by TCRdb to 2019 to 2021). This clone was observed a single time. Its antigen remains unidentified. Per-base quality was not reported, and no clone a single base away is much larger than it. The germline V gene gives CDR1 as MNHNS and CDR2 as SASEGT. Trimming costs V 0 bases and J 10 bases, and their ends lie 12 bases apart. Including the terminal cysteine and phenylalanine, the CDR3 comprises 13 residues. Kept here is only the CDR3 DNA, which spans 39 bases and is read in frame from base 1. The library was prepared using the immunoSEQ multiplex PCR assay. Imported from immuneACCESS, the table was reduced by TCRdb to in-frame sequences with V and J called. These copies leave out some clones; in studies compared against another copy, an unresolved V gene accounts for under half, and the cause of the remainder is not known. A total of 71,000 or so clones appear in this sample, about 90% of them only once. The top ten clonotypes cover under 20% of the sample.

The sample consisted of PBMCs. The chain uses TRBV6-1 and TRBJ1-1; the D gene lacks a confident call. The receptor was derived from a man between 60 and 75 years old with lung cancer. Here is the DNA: TGTGCCAGCAGTGAAGCGCTCGAACGGCCAGCTTTCTTT. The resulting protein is CASSEALERPAFF.